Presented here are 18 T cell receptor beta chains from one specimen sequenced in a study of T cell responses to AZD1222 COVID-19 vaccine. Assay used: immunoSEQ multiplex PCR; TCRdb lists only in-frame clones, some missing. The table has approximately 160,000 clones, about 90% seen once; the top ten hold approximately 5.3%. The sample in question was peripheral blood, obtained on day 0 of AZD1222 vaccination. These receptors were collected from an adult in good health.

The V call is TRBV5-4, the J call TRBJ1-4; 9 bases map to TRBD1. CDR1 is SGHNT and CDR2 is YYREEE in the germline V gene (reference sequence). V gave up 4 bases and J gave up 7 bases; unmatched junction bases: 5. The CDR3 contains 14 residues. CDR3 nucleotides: TGTGCCAGCAGCCGGGACAGGGCCGTTGAAAAACTGTTTTTT. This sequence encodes CASSRDRAVEKLFF.

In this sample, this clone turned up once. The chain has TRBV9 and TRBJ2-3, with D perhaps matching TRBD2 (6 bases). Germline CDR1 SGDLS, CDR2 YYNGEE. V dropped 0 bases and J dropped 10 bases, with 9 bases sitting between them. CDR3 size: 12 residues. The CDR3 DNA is TGTGCCAGCAGCGTAGCTACGGGGGCGCAGTATTTT. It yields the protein CASSVATGAQYF. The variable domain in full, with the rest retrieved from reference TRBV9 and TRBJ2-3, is DSGVTQTPKHLITATGQRVTLRCSPRSGDLSVYWYQQSLDQGLQFLIQYYNGEERAKGNILERFSAQQFPDLHSELNLSSLELGDSALYFCASSVATGAQYFGPGTRLTVL.

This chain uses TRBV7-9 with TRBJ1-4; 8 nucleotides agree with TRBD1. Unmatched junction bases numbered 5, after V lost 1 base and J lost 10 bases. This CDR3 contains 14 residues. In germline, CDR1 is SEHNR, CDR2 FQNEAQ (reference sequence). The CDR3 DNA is TGTGCCAGCAGCTTAGAAGGACAGGGAGGAAAACTGTTTTTT. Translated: CASSLEGQGGKLFF.

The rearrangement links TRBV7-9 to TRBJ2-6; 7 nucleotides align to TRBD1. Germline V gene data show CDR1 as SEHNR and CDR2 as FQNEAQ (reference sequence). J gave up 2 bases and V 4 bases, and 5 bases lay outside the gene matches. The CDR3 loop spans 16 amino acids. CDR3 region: CASSSLQGAGANVLTF. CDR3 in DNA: TGTGCCAGCAGCTCACTCCAGGGGGCTGGGGCCAACGTCCTGACTTTC.

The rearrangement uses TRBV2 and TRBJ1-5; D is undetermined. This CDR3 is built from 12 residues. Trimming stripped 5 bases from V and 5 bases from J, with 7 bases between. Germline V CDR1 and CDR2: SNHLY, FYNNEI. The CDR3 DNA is TGTGCCAGCAGTCCGGGCGATCAGCCCCAGCATTTT. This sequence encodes CASSPGDQPQHF.

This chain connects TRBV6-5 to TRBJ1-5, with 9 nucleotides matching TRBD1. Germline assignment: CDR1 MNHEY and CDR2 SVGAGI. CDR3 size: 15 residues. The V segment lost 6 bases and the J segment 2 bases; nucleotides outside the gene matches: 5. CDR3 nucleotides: TGTGCCAGCAGCTCCCGGGACAGGGGCAATCAGCCCCAGCATTTT. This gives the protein CASSSRDRGNQPQHF.

CDR3 sequence: CASSITSGRSYEQYF. As DNA, the CDR3 is TGTGCCAGTAGTATAACTAGCGGGAGGTCCTACGAGCAGTACTTC. This chain links TRBV19 with TRBJ2-7; TRBD2 matches 12 bases. In germline, CDR1 is LNHDA, CDR2 SQIVND (reference sequence). The J segment lost 1 base and the V segment lost 2 bases, leaving 0 bases of the junction unmatched. This CDR3 region has 15 residues.

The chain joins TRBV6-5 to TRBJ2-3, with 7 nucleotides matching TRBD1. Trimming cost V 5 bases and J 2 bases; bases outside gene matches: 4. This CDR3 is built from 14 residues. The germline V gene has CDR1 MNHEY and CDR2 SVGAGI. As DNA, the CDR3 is TGTGCCAGCAGTCGGGGACAGTACACAGATACGCAGTATTTT. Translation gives CASSRGQYTDTQYF.

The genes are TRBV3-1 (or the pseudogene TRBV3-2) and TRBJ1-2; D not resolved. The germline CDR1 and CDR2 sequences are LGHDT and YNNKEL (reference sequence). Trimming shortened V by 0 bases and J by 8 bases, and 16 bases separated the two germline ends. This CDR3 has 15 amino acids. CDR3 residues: CASSQEHSDPRGYTF. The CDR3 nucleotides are TGTGCCAGCAGCCAAGAACACAGCGACCCCAGGGGCTACACCTTC.

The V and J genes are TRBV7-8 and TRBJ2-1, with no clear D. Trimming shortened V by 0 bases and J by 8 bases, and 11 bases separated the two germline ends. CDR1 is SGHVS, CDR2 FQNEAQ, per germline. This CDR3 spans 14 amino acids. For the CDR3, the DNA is TGTGCCAGCAGCTTAGCGTCCCGTTTGGATGAGCAGTTCTTC. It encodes CASSLASRLDEQFF. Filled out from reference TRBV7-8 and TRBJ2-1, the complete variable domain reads GAGVSQSPRYKVAKRGQDVALRCDPISGHVSLFWYQQALGQGPEFLTYFQNEAQLDKSGLPSDRFFAERPEGSVSTLKIQRTQQEDSAVYLCASSLASRLDEQFFGPGTRLTVL.

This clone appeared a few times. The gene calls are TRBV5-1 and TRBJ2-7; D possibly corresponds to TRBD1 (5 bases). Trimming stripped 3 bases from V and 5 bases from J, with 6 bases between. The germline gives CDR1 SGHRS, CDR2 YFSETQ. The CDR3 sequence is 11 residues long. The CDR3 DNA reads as TGCGCCAGCAGCTCACAGGACGAGCAGTACTTC. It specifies CASSSQDEQYF.

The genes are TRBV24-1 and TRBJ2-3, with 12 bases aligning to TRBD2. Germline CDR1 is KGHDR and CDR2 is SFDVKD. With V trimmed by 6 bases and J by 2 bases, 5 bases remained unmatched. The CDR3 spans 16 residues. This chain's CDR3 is CATSPSGRADTDTQYF. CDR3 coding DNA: TGTGCCACCAGTCCTAGCGGGAGGGCCGACACAGATACGCAGTATTTT.

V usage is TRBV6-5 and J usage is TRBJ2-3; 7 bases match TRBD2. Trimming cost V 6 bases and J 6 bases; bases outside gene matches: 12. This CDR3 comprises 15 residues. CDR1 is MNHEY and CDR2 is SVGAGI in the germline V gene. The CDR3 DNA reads TGTGCCAGCAGCCTAGGTCGCGGGAGAGGGGATACGCAGTATTTT. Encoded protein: CASSLGRGRGDTQYF.

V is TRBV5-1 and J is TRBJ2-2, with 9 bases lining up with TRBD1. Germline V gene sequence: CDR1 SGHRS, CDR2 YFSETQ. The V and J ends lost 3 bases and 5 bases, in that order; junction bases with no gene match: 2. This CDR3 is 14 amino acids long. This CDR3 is CASSSGTGTGELFF. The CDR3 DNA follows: TGCGCCAGCAGCTCCGGGACAGGGACCGGGGAGCTGTTTTTT.

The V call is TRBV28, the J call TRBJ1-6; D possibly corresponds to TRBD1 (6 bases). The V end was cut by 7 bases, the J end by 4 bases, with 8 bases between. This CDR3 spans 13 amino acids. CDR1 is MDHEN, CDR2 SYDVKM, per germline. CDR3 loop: CASTGQYNSPLHF. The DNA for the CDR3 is TGTGCCAGCACTGGACAGTATAATTCACCCCTCCACTTT.

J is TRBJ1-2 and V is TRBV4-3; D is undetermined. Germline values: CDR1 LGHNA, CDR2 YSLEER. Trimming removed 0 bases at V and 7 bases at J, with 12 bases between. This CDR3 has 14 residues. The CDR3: CASSQDGFWSGYTF. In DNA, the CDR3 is TGCGCCAGCAGCCAAGACGGGTTTTGGAGTGGCTACACCTTC.

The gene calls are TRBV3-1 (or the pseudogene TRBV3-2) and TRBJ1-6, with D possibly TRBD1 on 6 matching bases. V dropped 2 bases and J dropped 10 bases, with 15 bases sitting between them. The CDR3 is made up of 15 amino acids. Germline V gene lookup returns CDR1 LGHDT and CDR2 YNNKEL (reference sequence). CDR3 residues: CASSQIQGVGSPLHF. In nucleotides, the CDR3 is TGTGCCAGCAGCCAAATACAGGGTGTAGGATCACCCCTCCACTTT.

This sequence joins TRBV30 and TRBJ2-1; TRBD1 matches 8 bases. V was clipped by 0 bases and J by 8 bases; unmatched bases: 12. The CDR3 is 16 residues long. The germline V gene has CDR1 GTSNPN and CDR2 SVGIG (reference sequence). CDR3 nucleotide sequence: TGTGCCTGGAGTGTGTTACAGGACAGGGCACCCGATGAGCAGTTCTTC. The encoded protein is CAWSVLQDRAPDEQFF.